This record concerns one T cell receptor beta chain sequence. This clonotype was seen repeatedly, ten times or more. The antigen it binds to is not known. It has no much larger one-base neighbor in the sample; base qualities were not kept. The CDR3 runs 13 residues from the cysteine to the phenylalanine. CDR3 DNA only is kept here, 39 bases in frame from base 1. V ends up 7 bases short and J 5 bases short, with an unmatched junction base count of 4. This sample was included in a study of T cells in Graves' hyperthyroidism and ophthalmopathy (dated by TCRdb to the late 2010s). With regard to the full study: Peripheral blood was sampled at the time of initial diagnosis, prior to any treatment. To identify distinguishing TCR V-J signatures, a discovery cohort of around 100 patients was used, comprising 40 to 45 with Graves' ophthalmopathy and around 57 with stable Graves' hyperthyroidism. Whether ophthalmopathy could be predicted prospectively was tested in an independent validation cohort made up of under 20 hyperthyroidism patients plus 17 patients who later progressed to ophthalmopathy. The approximately 98 discovery patients were randomly divided into training and test sets at a 7:3 ratio. In addition, the study compared T-cell repertoires in thyroid tissue and in blood from roughly six Graves' hyperthyroidism patients. Once sampling was done, hyperthyroidism patients were given methimazole at a starting dose of 30 mg daily, whereas ophthalmopathy patients were given high-dose intravenous methylprednisolone. According to the paper, TCR Vbeta CDR3 sequencing was carried out on about 140 peripheral blood samples, which came from more than 40 ophthalmopathy, roughly 75 hyperthyroidism and about 17 progressor patients. Here is what the overall study found, with its caveats: Sample size was not statistically predetermined, and investigators were not blinded to group allocation. In validation, the model predicted progression to ophthalmopathy with 55% to 71% sensitivity and approximately 78% specificity, a median of around six months before onset. Most expanded thyroid clonotypes (frequency above 0.001) were also found in blood, which suggests that blood repertoires may mirror thyroid immune responses. A model built on a 13 V-J signature distinguished ophthalmopathy from stable hyperthyroidism, reaching roughly 88% sensitivity and about 81% specificity in cross-validation and 80%/75% in testing.

The hyperthyroidism patients were between 18 and 65 years old and newly diagnosed, with a disease duration of less than 2 months. Any patient with an uncontrolled infection, another autoimmune disease, pregnancy or lactation was excluded. Diagnoses were based on clinical symptoms, serum thyroxine and TRAb, thyroid ultrasound and orbital computed tomography. For progressor patients, blood was drawn at the first diagnosis of hyperthyroidism, before any ophthalmopathy symptoms had appeared. PBMCs were isolated from roughly 10 ml of fresh peripheral blood by Ficoll-Paque density gradient centrifugation. Progressor patients were first diagnosed with Graves' hyperthyroidism and then developed ophthalmopathy during follow-up. Trizol reagent was used to extract total RNA, and RNA quality was then checked on an Agilent 2100 Bioanalyzer. The TCR beta CDR3 regions were amplified from the RNA transcripts. The TCR CDR3 was subjected to a first round of RT-PCR using the HTBI primer set and the Qiagen OneStep RT-PCR kit. Libraries were constructed in a second round of multiplex PCR, after which size selection and purification were carried out. The libraries were sequenced on an Illumina HiSeq2000 using paired-end 100 bp reads. The study's own analysis went as follows. SOAPnuke was used to process the raw data, throwing out any read that contained adapters or uncalled bases, had a mean Phred below 15, or lacked an exact constant-primer or identifier match. COPE v1.2.5 was used to merge the high-quality paired reads, and each unique nucleotide sequence was defined as a clonotype. MiTCR v1.1 was used to align clonotypes to the IMGT TRBV, TRBD and TRBJ reference segments. The analysis was restricted to V-J combinations with a frequency above 0.0001, which together covered about 99% of the repertoires. The TCS score was defined as the ratio of F50 (clonal expansion) to E x V (chaos), calculated using BLOSUM62-based TCRdist between CDR3 peptides within each V-J. Welch's t-statistics and random forest reduced some 510 V-J features to roughly 13, which were used in a naive Bayes classifier (R e1071). TCRdb reworked the public reads: Q25 trimming with fastp, MiXCR clone assembly, productive beta chains retained. A single entry per CDR3 protein holds the most common genes and DNA from its merged rows. The authors' filters were not applied to this entry. The sample contains 350,000 or so distinct CDR3 sequences, roughly a sixth of them found a single time. Around a third of the sample rests with the top ten.

This receptor chain uses TRBV12-3 or TRBV12-4 and TRBJ1-4; 7 middle bases align to TRBD1. The source material was blood. This TCR derives from a woman in her thirties with Graves' hyperthyroidism that later progressed to Graves' ophthalmopathy. The CDR3 region has the sequence CASKGQINEKLFF. The DNA sequence is as follows: TGTGCCAGCAAGGGACAGATCAATGAAAAACTGTTTTTT.